Sequencing of this TCR beta chain was carried out in a study of blood T cell repertoires in COVID-19. Study-wide background: Specimens from acute and convalescent COVID-19 originated in the United States, Italy and Spain.

CDR3 length equals 14 residues. J was trimmed by 6 bases and V by 4 bases; bases with no gene match: 8. The germline V gene encodes CDR1 SGDLS and CDR2 YYNGEE. Assay: immunoSEQ multiplex PCR; the TCRdb copy retains only in-frame clones and omits some. The sample records approximately 350,000 clones, 87% being singletons. Participant ages covered roughly 18 to 90 years across 25 or so US areas. Source material: PBMCs or T cells enriched from blood (not recorded which). This chain links TRBV9 with TRBJ1-2, with 8 bases matching TRBD1. The sequence was obtained from a woman aged 30 to 39 who had recovered from COVID-19. CDR3 protein: CASSIAGGSDGYTF. CDR3 nucleotide sequence: TGTGCCAGCAGCATCGCAGGGGGCTCTGATGGCTACACCTTC. Combining the CDR3 with reference TRBV9 and TRBJ1-2 gives the whole variable domain DSGVTQTPKHLITATGQRVTLRCSPRSGDLSVYWYQQSLDQGLQFLIQYYNGEERAKGNILERFSAQQFPDLHSELNLSSLELGDSALYFCASSIAGGSDGYTFGSGTRLTVV.